Described below is a single T cell receptor beta chain sequence and its context. The data were obtained in a study of shared T cell receptors in the human thymus. The V and J ends lost 1 base and 0 bases respectively, with 7 bases between them. This CDR3 has 16 residues. Germline lookup yields CDR1 SEHNR and CDR2 FQNEAQ (reference sequence). Profiled with immunoSEQ multiplex PCR; TCRdb holds only in-frame clones, not every one. The sample shows under 700,000 clones, around 82% of them seen only once. The same sample was also studied in work on human thymus T cells. That paper notes: The donors were infants in Finland with congenital heart defects, otherwise immunologically healthy. Thymic resections from corrective heart surgery supplied the tissue. There were highly overlapping thymic repertoires among unrelated individuals, as related research reported.

The sample consisted of thymocytes. The clonotype originates from a boy in the first two years of life with a congenital heart defect. The chain is built from TRBV7-9 and TRBJ2-6; no reliable D call. DNA for the CDR3: TGTGCCAGCAGCTTAGAACGGAGCTCTGGGGCCAACGTCCTGACTTTC. This encodes CASSLERSSGANVLTF.